These 26 T cell receptor beta chains share one sample of origin, sequenced in a study of T cell clones after liver transplantation (dated by TCRdb to the late 2010s). To prepare the library, the immunoSEQ multiplex PCR assay was applied. TCRdb mirrors the immuneACCESS table, restricted to in-frame sequences. Some clones are absent from its copies; in checked studies, under half trace to an unresolved V gene, and the reason for the others is unknown. Across this sample there are tens of thousands of clones, with 80% to 90% seen only once. Less than 2.5% of the sample comes from the top ten. The material sequenced was CD4+ T cells from blood, taken less than 50 months after liver transplant. These receptors were obtained from a human patient who received a liver transplant. Following a transplant, a fraction of the T cells may be traceable to the graft donor.

CDR3 bases: TGCGCCAGCAGCCAAAGGGGGGGCGTCGAAAACATTCAGTACTTC. The encoded protein is CASSQRGGVENIQYF. The genes are TRBV4-3 and TRBJ2-4; tentative D call: TRBD2 (7 bases). Germline V lookup: CDR1 LGHNA, CDR2 YSLEER. The CDR3 consists of 15 residues. The germline V and J ends were trimmed by 2 bases and 5 bases, with 13 bases remaining between them.

The V gene is TRBV11-2, the J gene TRBJ1-3; D may be TRBD1 (6 bases). Trimming took off 2 bases at V and 6 bases at J, with 14 bases between the two ends. Germline V lookup: CDR1 SGHAT, CDR2 FQNNGV. The CDR3 is 15 residues long. The CDR3 region has the DNA TGTGCCAGCAGCTTAAGAAGTCCAGGGGAAAACACCATATATTTT. The encoded protein is CASSLRSPGENTIYF.

The rearrangement uses TRBV6-6 and TRBJ2-2; TRBD1 is a possible D gene (5 bases). Trimming cost V 8 bases and J 2 bases, with 15 bases left between them. The germline V gene encodes CDR1 MNHNY and CDR2 SVGAGI (reference sequence). CDR3 size: 15 residues. CDR3 protein: CASASGQGNTGELFF. The CDR3 DNA reads as TGTGCCAGCGCGTCGGGTCAGGGCAACACCGGGGAGCTGTTTTTT.

This chain links TRBV5-1 with TRBJ1-5; D is undetermined. Germline V gives CDR1 SGHRS, CDR2 YFSETQ. V was clipped by 5 bases and J by 1 base, with 13 bases between them. This CDR3 region has 15 residues. The CDR3 protein is CASRLSGSSNQPQHF. The DNA for the CDR3 is TGCGCCAGCAGATTGTCCGGATCGAGCAATCAGCCCCAGCATTTT.

The chain carries TRBV6-1 and TRBJ1-2; D is possibly TRBD1 (6 bases). The germline CDR1 and CDR2 sequences are MNHNS and SASEGT. This CDR3 contains 14 residues. The V end lost 0 bases, the J end lost 7 bases, and 12 bases lay between the germline ends. For the CDR3, the DNA is TGTGCCAGCAGTGAAGCTACAGGGCTGGGTGGCTACACCTTC. Its protein is CASSEATGLGGYTF.

The J gene is TRBJ1-1, the V gene TRBV4-3, with D uncertain. The V gene's germline CDR1 is LGHNA and CDR2 YSLEER. This CDR3 region has 14 residues. V gave up 4 bases and J gave up 1 base, with 10 bases separating them. Here the CDR3 reads CASSLPGRNTEAFF. The DNA of the CDR3 is TGCGCCAGCAGCCTCCCCGGCCGGAACACTGAAGCTTTCTTT.

The chain couples TRBV7-2 to TRBJ2-7, with D hard to call. There are 12 residues in the CDR3. Germline CDR1 SGHTA, CDR2 FQGNSA. The V and J ends lost 8 bases and 2 bases respectively, with 10 bases between them. The CDR3 reads CASGVDTYEQYF. CDR3 DNA sequence: TGTGCCAGCGGGGTGGATACCTACGAGCAGTACTTC.

The CDR3, as DNA: TGTGCCAGTAGCTCCGACTCAGGCGCACATGGCTACACCTTC. It yields the protein CASSSDSGAHGYTF. The gene calls are TRBV19 and TRBJ1-2; D gene ambiguous. Germline V gene lookup returns CDR1 LNHDA and CDR2 SQIVND (reference sequence). The CDR3 totals 14 residues. V lost 6 bases to trimming and J lost 6 bases, with 17 bases between them.

This clone was counted once. The CDR3 loop reads CASSPGPRQTYEQYF. CDR3 coding DNA: TGCGCCAGCAGCCCCGGACCGAGACAGACCTACGAGCAGTACTTC. The rearrangement joins TRBV5-1 to TRBJ2-7; a weak D match, TRBD1 (5 bases). The CDR3 totals 15 residues. V dropped 4 bases and J dropped 2 bases, with 16 bases sitting between them. Looked up from germline, CDR1 is SGHRS and CDR2 is YFSETQ.

This rearrangement joins TRBV7-9 to TRBJ1-5, with D uncertain. Deletions cut 4 bases from V and 10 bases from J, with 14 bases between. Germline CDR1 is SEHNR and CDR2 is FQNEAQ (reference sequence). The CDR3 spans 13 residues. The DNA of the CDR3 is TGTGCCAGCAGCTCACCGTCCCGACTACCCCAGCATTTT. It specifies CASSSPSRLPQHF.

The chain couples TRBV5-1 to TRBJ2-3, with D unresolved. CDR1 SGHRS and CDR2 YFSETQ come from the germline V gene. CDR3 length: 13 residues. Trimming cost V 2 bases and J 3 bases, with 7 bases left between them. This chain's CDR3 is CASSFWGTDTQYF. The CDR3 nucleotides are TGCGCCAGCAGCTTCTGGGGAACAGATACGCAGTATTTT.

The chain couples TRBV18 to TRBJ2-3; D gene uncertain. The V gene's germline CDR1 is KGHSH and CDR2 LQKENI. The CDR3 has 13 residues. Trimming cost V 4 bases and J 0 bases, with 5 bases left between them. CDR3 DNA: TGTGCCAGCTCACGAGAGAGCACAGATACGCAGTATTTT. Translation: CASSRESTDTQYF.

A word on this clone: Other nucleotide sequences from this sample produce the same CDR3. This rearrangement joins TRBV18 to TRBJ2-5; D remains ambiguous. The V end was cut by 6 bases, the J end by 1 base, with 3 bases between. The CDR3 is made up of 11 amino acids. The germline V gene has CDR1 KGHSH and CDR2 LQKENI. The CDR3 sequence is CASSLQETQYF. The CDR3 DNA is TGTGCCAGCTCCCTCCAAGAGACCCAGTACTTC.

The gene calls are TRBV19 and TRBJ2-5; tentative D call: TRBD2 (6 bases). The CDR3 totals 14 residues. Germline V lookup: CDR1 LNHDA, CDR2 SQIVND (reference sequence). The ends were cut back, 2 bases at V and 5 bases at J, with 12 bases in the middle. The CDR3 DNA is TGTGCCAGTAGTATACTGGCGGGACGGGAGACCCAGTACTTC. This encodes CASSILAGRETQYF.

This rearrangement joins TRBV6-6 to TRBJ1-1; D ambiguous. Germline V gives CDR1 MNHNY, CDR2 SVGAGI (reference sequence). Trimming removed 2 bases at V and 8 bases at J, with 6 bases between. There are 11 residues in the CDR3. This CDR3 is CASSYPEEAFF. Written as DNA, the CDR3 is TGTGCCAGCAGTTACCCCGAGGAAGCTTTCTTT.

This clone was recorded a few times. This CDR3 reads CASSLDRYQPQHF. Written as DNA, the CDR3 is TGTGCCAGCAGCCTCGACCGGTATCAGCCCCAGCATTTT. The rearrangement links TRBV7-3 to TRBJ1-5; D remains unclear. CDR3 length: 13 residues. Trimming pared 5 bases from V and 5 bases from J, leaving 10 bases between. Germline values: CDR1 SGHTA, CDR2 FQGTGA.

This clone has only one observation. The chain links TRBV10-1 to TRBJ2-1; 9 nucleotides match TRBD2. CDR1 and CDR2 (germline): WNHNN, SYGVQD (reference sequence). The CDR3 is 15 residues long. Trimming cost V 4 bases and J 4 bases; bases outside gene matches: 5. Written as DNA, the CDR3 is TGCGCCAGCAGTGGCTTAGCGGGGGTTTACAATGAGCAGTTCTTC. This translates into CASSGLAGVYNEQFF.

This chain joins TRBV19 and TRBJ1-2; 7 bases match TRBD1. Germline values: CDR1 LNHDA, CDR2 SQIVND (reference sequence). Trimming cost V 6 bases and J 8 bases; bases outside gene matches: 15. The CDR3 covers 15 residues. CDR3 DNA sequence: TGTGCCAGTAGCTCCGGGGGACAGCTAACGGTGGGCTACACCTTC. Protein sequence: CASSSGGQLTVGYTF.

The chain carries TRBV5-4 and TRBJ1-2; D possibly corresponds to TRBD1 (5 bases). Trimming stripped 0 bases from V and 8 bases from J, with 11 bases between. Germline lookup yields CDR1 SGHNT and CDR2 YYREEE (reference sequence). The CDR3 contains 13 residues. The CDR3 bases are TGTGCCAGCAGCTTGGAAGGGGCCGGGGGCTACACCTTC. Translation gives CASSLEGAGGYTF.

The chain employs TRBV18 and TRBJ2-3, with D possibly being TRBD2 (5 bases). V was clipped by 4 bases and J by 0 bases, with 11 bases between them. Per the germline V gene, CDR1 is KGHSH and CDR2 is LQKENI. This CDR3 spans 15 amino acids. CDR3 sequence: CASSRSGTSTDTQYF. For the CDR3, the DNA is TGTGCCAGCTCACGCAGCGGTACTAGCACAGATACGCAGTATTTT. Together with reference TRBV18 and TRBJ2-3, the CDR3 gives the full variable domain: NAGVMQNPRHLVRRRGQEARLRCSPMKGHSHVYWYRQLPEEGLKFMVYLQKENIIDESGMPKERFSAEFPKEGPSILRIQQVVRGDSAAYFCASSRSGTSTDTQYFGPGTRLTVL.

The chain links TRBV7-9 to TRBJ2-3; D perhaps matches TRBD2 (6 bases). Trimming removed 3 bases at V and 6 bases at J, with 19 bases between. The CDR3 runs 16 residues. Germline CDR1 SEHNR, CDR2 FQNEAQ (reference sequence). CDR3 sequence reads: CASSLGRPRGWDTQYF. In DNA form, the CDR3 reads TGTGCCAGCAGCTTGGGGAGGCCACGAGGTTGGGATACGCAGTATTTT.

The chain is built from TRBV4-2 and TRBJ2-1; 15 positions agree with TRBD2. Germline V lookup: CDR1 LGHNA, CDR2 YNFKEQ. The V gene end was trimmed by 4 bases and the J gene end by 10 bases; junction bases not matched to a gene: 8. This CDR3 comprises 16 residues. CDR3 residues: CASSLFPGLAGGEQFF. Here the CDR3 DNA reads TGTGCCAGCAGCCTCTTTCCGGGACTAGCGGGAGGAGAGCAGTTCTTC.

The chain joins TRBV7-2 to TRBJ2-3, with D uncertain. Trimming stripped 4 bases from V and 9 bases from J, with 26 bases between. The CDR3 contains 17 residues. Germline V gives CDR1 SGHTA, CDR2 FQGNSA. The CDR3 protein is CASSSNVLSGMQGTQYF. The CDR3 coding sequence is TGTGCCAGCAGCTCCAACGTCCTCTCGGGCATGCAAGGGACGCAGTATTTT.

The chain carries TRBV7-9 and TRBJ1-1, with D hard to call. Germline lookup yields CDR1 SEHNR and CDR2 FQNEAQ (reference sequence). The CDR3 sequence is 15 residues long. The germline V and J ends were trimmed by 5 bases and 0 bases, with 13 bases remaining between them. The CDR3 spells CASSPTGNMNTEAFF. The CDR3 nucleotides read TGTGCCAGCAGCCCAACCGGGAACATGAACACTGAAGCTTTCTTT.

This clone was picked up a small number of times. This rearrangement joins TRBV2 to TRBJ2-1; D uncertain. Per the germline V gene, CDR1 is SNHLY and CDR2 is FYNNEI. V gave up 2 bases and J gave up 6 bases, with 14 bases separating them. This CDR3 has 15 residues. DNA of the CDR3: TGTGCCAGCAGTGAAAGTGGCAGTCGCCCCAATGAGCAGTTCTTC. This encodes CASSESGSRPNEQFF.

This rearrangement joins TRBV7-9 to TRBJ2-5, with 7 bases that match TRBD1. Germline V lookup: CDR1 SEHNR, CDR2 FQNEAQ (reference sequence). This CDR3 has 15 amino acids. The V gene end was trimmed by 4 bases and the J gene end by 9 bases; junction bases not matched to a gene: 14. In DNA, the CDR3 is TGTGCCAGCAGCTCCCTTCTTACCGACAGGGCGCCCCAGTACTTC. Its protein is CASSSLLTDRAPQYF.